The sequence of this T cell receptor beta chain was determined in a study of T cell changes during pregnancy in multiple sclerosis. Per germline, CDR1 LGHNA and CDR2 YSLEER. V gave up 5 bases and J gave up 5 bases, with 15 bases separating them. The CDR3 length is 14 residues. Assay: immunoSEQ multiplex PCR; the TCRdb copy retains only in-frame clones and omits some. The table shows approximately 51,000 clones, with 93% occurring only once. Sample: peripheral blood, taken in the second trimester of pregnancy. This sequence was found in a female donor with multiple sclerosis, enrolled in a pregnancy study. The chain recombines TRBV4-3 with TRBJ1-2; D not certain. The CDR3, as DNA: TGCGCCAGCAGCTCCGAAACCCGGGTTTATGGCTACACCTTC. Translating it yields CASSSETRVYGYTF.